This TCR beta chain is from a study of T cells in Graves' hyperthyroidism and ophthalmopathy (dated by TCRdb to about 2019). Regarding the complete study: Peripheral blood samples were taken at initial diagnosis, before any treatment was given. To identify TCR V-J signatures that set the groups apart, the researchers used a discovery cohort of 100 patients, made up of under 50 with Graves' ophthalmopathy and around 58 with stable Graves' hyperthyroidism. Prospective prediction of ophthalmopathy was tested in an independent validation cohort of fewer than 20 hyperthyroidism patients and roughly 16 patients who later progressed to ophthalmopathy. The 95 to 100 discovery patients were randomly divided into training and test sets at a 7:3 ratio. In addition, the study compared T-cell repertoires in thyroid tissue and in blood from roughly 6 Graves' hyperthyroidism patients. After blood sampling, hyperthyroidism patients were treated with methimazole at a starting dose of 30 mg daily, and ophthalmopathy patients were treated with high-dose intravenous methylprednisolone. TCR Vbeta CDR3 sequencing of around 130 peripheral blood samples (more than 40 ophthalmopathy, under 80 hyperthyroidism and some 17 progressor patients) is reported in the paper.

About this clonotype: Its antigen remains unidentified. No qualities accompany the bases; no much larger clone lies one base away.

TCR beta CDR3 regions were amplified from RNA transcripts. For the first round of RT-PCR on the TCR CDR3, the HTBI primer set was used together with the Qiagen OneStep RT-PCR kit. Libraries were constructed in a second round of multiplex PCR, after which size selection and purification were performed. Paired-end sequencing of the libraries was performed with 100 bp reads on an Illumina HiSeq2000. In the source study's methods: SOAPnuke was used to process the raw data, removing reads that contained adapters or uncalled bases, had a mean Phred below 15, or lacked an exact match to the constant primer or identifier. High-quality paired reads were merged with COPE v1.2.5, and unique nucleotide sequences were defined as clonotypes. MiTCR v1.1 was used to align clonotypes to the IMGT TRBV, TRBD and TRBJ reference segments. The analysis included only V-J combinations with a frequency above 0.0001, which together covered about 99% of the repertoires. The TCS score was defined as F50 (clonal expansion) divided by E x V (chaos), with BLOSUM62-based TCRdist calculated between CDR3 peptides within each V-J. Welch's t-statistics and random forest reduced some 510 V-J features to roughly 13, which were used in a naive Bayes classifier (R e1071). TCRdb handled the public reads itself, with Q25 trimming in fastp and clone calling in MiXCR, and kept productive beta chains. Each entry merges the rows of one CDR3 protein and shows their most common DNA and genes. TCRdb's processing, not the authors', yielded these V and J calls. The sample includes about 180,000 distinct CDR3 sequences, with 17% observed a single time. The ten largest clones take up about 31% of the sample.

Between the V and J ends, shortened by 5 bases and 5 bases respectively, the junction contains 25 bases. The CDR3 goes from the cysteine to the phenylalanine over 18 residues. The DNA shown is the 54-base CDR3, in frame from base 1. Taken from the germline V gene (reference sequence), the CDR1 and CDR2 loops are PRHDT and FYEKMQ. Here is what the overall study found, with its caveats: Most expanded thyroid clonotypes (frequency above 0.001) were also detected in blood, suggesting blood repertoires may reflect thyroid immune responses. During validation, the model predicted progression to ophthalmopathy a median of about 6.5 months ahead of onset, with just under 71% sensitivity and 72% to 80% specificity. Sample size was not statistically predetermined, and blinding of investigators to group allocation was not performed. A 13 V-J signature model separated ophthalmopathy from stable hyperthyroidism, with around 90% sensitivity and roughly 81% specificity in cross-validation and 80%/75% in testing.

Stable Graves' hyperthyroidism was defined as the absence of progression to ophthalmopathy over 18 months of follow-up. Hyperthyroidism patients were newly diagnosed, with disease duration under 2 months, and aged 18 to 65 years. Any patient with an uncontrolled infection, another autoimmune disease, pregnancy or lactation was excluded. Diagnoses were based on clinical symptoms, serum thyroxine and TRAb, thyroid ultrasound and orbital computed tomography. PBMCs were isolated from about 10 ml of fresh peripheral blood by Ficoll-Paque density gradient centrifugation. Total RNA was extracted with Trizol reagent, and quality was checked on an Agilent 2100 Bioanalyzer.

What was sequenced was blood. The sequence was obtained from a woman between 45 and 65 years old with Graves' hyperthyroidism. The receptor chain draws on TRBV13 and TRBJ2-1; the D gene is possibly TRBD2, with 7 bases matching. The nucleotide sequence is TGTGCCAGCAGCCCCCAAGGGGAACTCGGGGGGCTTAACAATGAGCAGTTCTTC. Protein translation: CASSPQGELGGLNNEQFF.